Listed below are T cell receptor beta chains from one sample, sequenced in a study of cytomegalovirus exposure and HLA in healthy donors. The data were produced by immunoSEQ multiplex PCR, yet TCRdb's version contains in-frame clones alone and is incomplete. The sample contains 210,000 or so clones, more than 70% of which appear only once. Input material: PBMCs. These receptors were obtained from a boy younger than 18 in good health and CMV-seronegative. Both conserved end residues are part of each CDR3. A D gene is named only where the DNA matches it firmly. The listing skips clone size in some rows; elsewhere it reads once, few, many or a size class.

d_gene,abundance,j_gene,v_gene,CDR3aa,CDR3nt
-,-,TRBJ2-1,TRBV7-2,CASSLSGAREQFF,TGTGCCAGCAGCTTAAGTGGGGCTAGGGAGCAGTTCTTC
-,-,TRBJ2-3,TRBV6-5,CASGTQGRVDTQYF,TGTGCCAGCGGTACGCAGGGGAGAGTAGATACGCAGTATTTT
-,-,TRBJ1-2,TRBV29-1,CSVPDTVKIYGYTF,TGCAGCGTCCCGGACACCGTTAAAATCTATGGCTACACCTTC
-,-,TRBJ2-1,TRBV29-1,CSVEDAGRGNEQFF,TGCAGCGTTGAAGATGCAGGCAGGGGCAATGAGCAGTTCTTC
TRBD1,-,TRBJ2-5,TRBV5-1,CASSLRDSQETQYF,TGCGCCAGCAGCTTGAGGGACAGCCAAGAGACCCAGTACTTC
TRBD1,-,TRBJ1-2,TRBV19,CASSKGTGAGYGYTF,TGTGCCAGTAGCAAAGGGACAGGGGCGGGCTATGGCTACACCTTC
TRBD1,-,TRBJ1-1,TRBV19,CASSIERRAGGRGNTEAFF,TGTGCCAGTAGTATTGAAAGGCGCGCAGGGGGGCGCGGGAACACTGAAGCTTTCTTT
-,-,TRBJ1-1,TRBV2,CASSDYGNTEAFF,TGTGCCAGCAGTGACTATGGGAACACTGAAGCTTTCTTT
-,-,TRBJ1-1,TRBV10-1,CASSTDRRGTEAFF,TGCGCCAGCAGTACGGACAGACGAGGCACTGAAGCTTTCTTT
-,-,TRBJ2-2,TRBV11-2,CASSLAAGDNGFGELFF,TGTGCCAGCAGCTTGGCCGCGGGGGACAACGGTTTTGGGGAGCTGTTTTTT
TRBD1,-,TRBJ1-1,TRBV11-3,CASSLGQMNTEAFF,TGTGCCAGCAGCCTGGGACAGATGAACACTGAAGCTTTCTTT
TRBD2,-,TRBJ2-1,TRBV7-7,CASSPDLAGLNEQFF,TGTGCCAGCAGCCCCGATTTAGCGGGATTGAATGAGCAGTTCTTC
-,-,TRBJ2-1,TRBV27,CASSSPPGRSINEQFF,TGTGCCAGCAGTTCTCCTCCCGGGAGATCCATCAATGAGCAGTTCTTC
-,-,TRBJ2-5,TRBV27,CASVYADTSRADQETQYF,TGTGCCTCGGTTTATGCGGACACGAGCAGGGCCGACCAAGAGACCCAGTACTTC
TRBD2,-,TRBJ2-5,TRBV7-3,CASSHGRETQYF,TGTGCCAGCAGCCACGGGAGGGAGACCCAGTACTTC
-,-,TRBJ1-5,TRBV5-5,CASSIPGQAYNQPQHF,TGTGCCAGCAGCATTCCGGGACAAGCCTACAATCAGCCCCAGCATTTT
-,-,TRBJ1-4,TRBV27,CASSDRGLTNEKLFF,TGTGCCAGCAGTGATAGGGGTTTGACTAATGAAAAACTGTTTTTT
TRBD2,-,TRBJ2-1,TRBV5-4,CASSLMGGVYNEQFF,TGTGCCAGCAGCTTGATGGGAGGGGTCTACAATGAGCAGTTCTTC
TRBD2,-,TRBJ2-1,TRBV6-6,CASSFSGGGGREQFF,TGTGCCAGCAGTTTCAGCGGGGGCGGTGGGAGGGAGCAGTTCTTC
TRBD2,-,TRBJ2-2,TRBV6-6,CASRTAGGHFTGELFF,TGTGCCAGCAGGACGGCGGGGGGGCACTTTACCGGGGAGCTGTTTTTT
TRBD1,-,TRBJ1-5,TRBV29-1,CSVTTGGNQPQHF,TGCAGCGTTACGACAGGGGGTAATCAGCCCCAGCATTTT
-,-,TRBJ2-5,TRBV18,CASSTGRGRETQYF,TGTGCCAGCTCAACGGGTCGCGGGCGGGAGACCCAGTACTTC
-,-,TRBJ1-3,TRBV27,CASSLLGASGNTIYF,TGTGCCAGCAGTTTACTAGGGGCATCCGGAAACACCATATATTTT
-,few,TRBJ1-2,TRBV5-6,CASSLGTFDPGYTF,TGTGCCAGCAGCTTAGGGACATTTGATCCTGGCTACACCTTC
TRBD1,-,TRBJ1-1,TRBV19,CASSGQGNTEAFF,TGTGCCAGTAGTGGACAGGGTAACACTGAAGCTTTCTTT
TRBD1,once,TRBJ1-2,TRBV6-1,CASSAGYRGYGYTF,TGTGCCAGCAGTGCCGGTTACAGGGGCTACGGCTACACCTTC
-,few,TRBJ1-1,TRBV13,CASSSQGFMNTEAFF,TGTGCCAGCAGCTCTCAGGGATTCATGAACACTGAAGCTTTCTTT
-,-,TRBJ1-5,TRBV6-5,CASSRGDQPQHF,TGTGCCAGCTCCCGAGGAGATCAGCCCCAGCATTTT